Below, one T cell receptor (beta chain) is given with its context. As yet, its antigen is unknown. The sample is drawn from a study of somatic mutations in cytotoxic T cells in rheumatoid arthritis. Across the study: Several of the V beta antibody-stained T-cell populations were flow-sorted at nearly 100% purity; V beta1+ cells were among them and were sequenced for TCRB. Study-wide findings and caveats: For rheumatoid arthritis patients, CD8+ clonality increased with age, whereas it did not in healthy controls. In rheumatoid arthritis patients, the slight underrepresentation of TRBV07 was not adjusted for multiple comparisons.

From germline, CDR1 is KGHSH and CDR2 LQKENI. The CDR3 is 16 residues long. V dropped 3 bases and J dropped 5; count of bases not matched to a gene: 9. Sequenced by immunoSEQ multiplex PCR; TCRdb stores in-frame clones only, minus some. The sample has about 25,000 clones, 70% to 85% seen once. The sequence derives from a woman aged 18 to 35 in good health. The chain has TRBV18 and TRBJ1-5; 8 positions match TRBD1. The sequenced sample was CD8+ T cells sorted from blood. The CDR3 sequence is CASSPGQATGDQPQHF. CDR3 DNA: TGTGCCAGCTCACCGGGACAGGCTACGGGGGATCAGCCCCAGCATTTT.